The 14 T cell receptor beta chains listed next were all sequenced from one sample in a study of T-cell memory formation after mild COVID-19. Using its own MiXCR run on the 5' RACE reads, TCRdb lists one record per CDR3 protein. Here the sample spans fewer than 650,000 distinct CDR3 sequences, around 16% being singletons. Sequencing was done on a sample of PBMCs or a T cell subset sorted from them (not recorded which). The receptors shown here come from an adult woman who had mild COVID-19 (a few samples of this study predate the infection). Cell type and time point are not known.

This clonotype was seen a handful of times. The chain employs TRBV12-3 or TRBV12-4 and TRBJ2-7; TRBD1 aligns across 9 bases. The J segment lost 5 bases and the V segment lost 3 bases, leaving 8 bases of the junction unmatched. The CDR3 loop spans 15 amino acids. The CDR3 nucleotides read TGTGCCAGCAGTTTTTTCATGGACAGGGGTAACGAGCAGTACTTC. Translating it yields CASSFFMDRGNEQYF.

This clonotype has just a few counts. V is TRBV12-3 or TRBV12-4 and J is TRBJ2-5; the D is unclear. The ends were cut back, 4 bases at V and 5 bases at J, with 5 bases in the middle. This CDR3 has 11 residues. The CDR3, as DNA: TGTGCCAGCAGTTGGCGGGAGACCCAGTACTTC. Its translation is CASSWRETQYF.

This clonotype was counted a few times. V and J are TRBV18 and TRBJ1-5, with 8 positions matching TRBD1. V trimming: 4 bases; J trimming: 3 bases; junction bases outside the gene matches: 5. The germline gives CDR1 KGHSH, CDR2 LQKENI. The CDR3 contains 15 residues. The chain's CDR3 is CASSRGQAINQPQHF. CDR3 coding DNA: TGTGCCAGCTCACGGGGACAGGCGATCAATCAGCCCCAGCATTTT.

In its sample, this clonotype was seen a few times. V usage is TRBV4-1 and J usage is TRBJ2-1; 10 nucleotides align to TRBD2. The CDR3 extends over 18 amino acids. Germline V gives CDR1 MGHRA, CDR2 YSYEKL. V trimming: 5 bases; J trimming: 5 bases; junction bases outside the gene matches: 15. CDR3 protein: CASSWASGGKTGHNEQFF. CDR3 sequence (DNA): TGCGCCAGCAGCTGGGCTAGCGGGGGCAAGACGGGTCACAATGAGCAGTTCTTC.

This clonotype was seen a few times. The chain recombines TRBV3-1 with TRBJ1-2; D remains ambiguous. The ends were cut back, 0 bases at V and 1 base at J, with 9 bases in the middle. This CDR3 is built from 15 residues. Germline V lookup: CDR1 LGHDT, CDR2 YNNKEL (reference sequence). CDR3 sequence: CASSQEMSVNYGYTF. CDR3 sequence (DNA): TGTGCCAGCAGCCAAGAAATGTCCGTTAACTATGGCTACACCTTC.

This clonotype has only a few counts. The rearrangement joins TRBV24-1 to TRBJ1-6; the match to TRBD1 covers 7 bases. Trimming at V came to 4 bases and at J to 10 bases, leaving 3 bases not matched to a gene. Germline CDR1 and CDR2: KGHDR and SFDVKD. The CDR3 length is 13 residues. Here the CDR3 DNA reads TGTGCCACCAGTGAGACAGGGCTCTCACCCCTCCACTTT. This sequence encodes CATSETGLSPLHF.

This chain uses TRBV20-1 with TRBJ2-1, with 9 bases lining up with TRBD2. This CDR3 is built from 17 residues. With V trimmed by 1 base and J by 9 bases, 16 bases remained unmatched. Germline V gene data show CDR1 as DFQATT and CDR2 as SNEGSKA (reference sequence). CDR3 sequence: CSARARGSSGGRGEQFF. The CDR3 DNA reads as TGCAGTGCTAGAGCCAGAGGCAGTAGCGGGGGTAGGGGTGAGCAGTTCTTC.

This chain joins TRBV9 and TRBJ2-5, with D uncertain. The V end was cut by 0 bases, the J end by 0 bases, with 9 bases between. CDR1 and CDR2 from the germline V gene are SGDLS and YYNGEE. This CDR3 contains 15 residues. CDR3 coding DNA: TGTGCCAGCAGCGTAGCGGCAGGCCACCAAGAGACCCAGTACTTC. Translated, it gives CASSVAAGHQETQYF.

This clonotype was detected many times. The V gene is TRBV7-2, the J gene TRBJ1-2, with 7 bases lining up with TRBD1. The ends lost 2 bases at V and 7 bases at J; junction bases unmatched: 4. Per the germline V gene, CDR1 is SGHTA and CDR2 is FQGNSA. The CDR3 totals 13 residues. CDR3 nucleotides: TGTGCCAGCAGCTTACAGGGGGTGGTTGGCTACACCTTC. This codes for CASSLQGVVGYTF.

CDR3 DNA: TGTGCCAGCAGCTTTTGGGTCATCGGGGGAAACGGGGATGGAAACACCATATATTTT. The encoded protein is CASSFWVIGGNGDGNTIYF. The chain carries TRBV11-2 and TRBJ1-3; perhaps TRBD1 as D (5 bases). V lost 3 bases to trimming and J lost 3 bases, with 24 bases between them. This CDR3 has 19 residues. CDR1 and CDR2 (germline): SGHAT, FQNNGV. The complete variable domain, with remaining parts taken from reference TRBV11-2 and TRBJ1-3, reads EAGVAQSPRYKIIEKRQSVAFWCNPISGHATLYWYQQILGQGPKLLIQFQNNGVVDDSQLPKDRFSAERLKGVDSTLKIQPAKLEDSAVYLCASSFWVIGGNGDGNTIYFGEGSWLTVV.

The sample holds a few counts of this clonotype. The chain employs TRBV12-3 or TRBV12-4 and TRBJ1-2; D perhaps matches TRBD1 (5 bases). The V end lost 10 bases, the J end lost 5 bases, and 20 bases lay between the germline ends. There are 14 residues in the CDR3. The CDR3 here is CAIPLRGLEYGYTF. DNA of the CDR3: TGTGCCATCCCCCTACGGGGGTTGGAGTATGGCTACACCTTC.

This clonotype was picked up a small number of times. The chain uses TRBV7-2 and TRBJ2-1; tentatively, D is TRBD2 (5 bases). V gave up 5 bases and J gave up 12 bases, with 32 bases separating them. There are 18 residues in the CDR3. CDR1 is SGHTA and CDR2 is FQGNSA in the germline V gene. In nucleotides, the CDR3 is TGTGCCAGCAGCACCGTGTCACCCTTCCAGGACTCATTCTCGGGGCAGTTCTTC. Amino acid sequence: CASSTVSPFQDSFSGQFF.

The chain links TRBV2 to TRBJ1-2; 7 positions match TRBD1. The ends lost 4 bases at V and 1 base at J; junction bases unmatched: 6. There are 15 residues in the CDR3. Germline V lookup: CDR1 SNHLY, CDR2 FYNNEI. The CDR3: CASSGGTAHNYGYTF. The DNA for the CDR3 is TGTGCCAGCAGTGGGGGGACAGCCCATAACTATGGCTACACCTTC.

The J gene is TRBJ2-7, the V gene TRBV7-8; 9 bases fit TRBD1. The length of the CDR3 is 16 residues. Germline V lookup: CDR1 SGHVS, CDR2 FQNEAQ. Germline trimming cut 5 bases from V and 3 bases from J; bases unmatched to any gene: 11. This CDR3 reads CASSRPRDREDYEQYF. CDR3 DNA: TGTGCCAGCAGCCGACCTCGGGACAGGGAGGACTACGAGCAGTACTTC.